These 31 T cell receptor beta chains came from one sample sequenced in a study of T cell clonotyping in hematopoietic cell transplantation. Data came from immunoSEQ multiplex PCR; TCRdb stores just in-frame clones and leaves some out. The sample lists tens of thousands of clones, around 96% occurring once. Sample time point: recipient sample about 28 days before transplant, after cytoreduction. Sequenced here: peripheral blood mononuclear cells, sampled before stem cell transplant. Receptor source: a woman aged 50 to 60 with acute myeloid leukemia. Some clones in this sample may be carry-over from other donors' samples.

J is TRBJ2-3 and V is TRBV21-1; no DNA check was done on the table's D call, TRBD2. TRBV21-1 is marked as a pseudogene. The CDR3 spans 18 residues. As DNA, the CDR3 is TGTGCCAGCAGCAATCGTCGACTAGCGGGACCTAGCACAGATACGCAGTATTTT. It is translated as CASSNRRLAGPSTDTQYF.

The chain uses TRBV28 and TRBJ2-3; 9 bases map to TRBD2. Germline trimming cut 10 bases from V and 1 base from J; bases unmatched to any gene: 9. CDR1 MDHEN and CDR2 SYDVKM come from the germline V gene. The CDR3 totals 15 residues. CDR3 nucleotide sequence: TGTGCCATCCTTCAACGGACTAGCGGCACAGATACGCAGTATTTT. Translated: CAILQRTSGTDTQYF.

Here the CDR3 reads CASSNRDSPFTLHF. The CDR3 nucleotides are TGTGCCAGCAGTAACCGGGACAGTCCCTTCACCCTCCACTTT. The chain combines TRBV6-1 with TRBJ1-6; 7 nucleotides agree with TRBD1. CDR1 is MNHNS and CDR2 is SASEGT in the germline V gene. Unmatched junction bases numbered 12, after V lost 5 bases and J lost 14 bases. This CDR3 has 14 residues.

Only one count was recorded for this clone. This rearrangement joins TRBV19 to TRBJ2-3, with 8 bases fitting TRBD2. This CDR3 contains 16 residues. Germline V gene data show CDR1 as LNHDA and CDR2 as SQIVND (reference sequence). V dropped 3 bases and J dropped 0; count of bases not matched to a gene: 5. This chain's CDR3 is CASSMSSGTSTDTQYF. In DNA, the CDR3 is TGTGCCAGTAGTATGAGTAGCGGGACGAGCACAGATACGCAGTATTTT.

CDR3 DNA: TGCGCCAGCAGCTTGGTATCCCCGGAGGATGGCTACACCTTC. This encodes CASSLVSPEDGYTF. This sequence joins TRBV5-1 and TRBJ1-2; D call uncertain. V shed 0 bases and J shed 6 bases, with 12 bases lying between them. The CDR3 spans 14 residues. The germline V gene has CDR1 SGHRS and CDR2 YFSETQ.

V usage is TRBV19 and J usage is TRBJ1-2, with a possible D match to TRBD1 (6 bases). The V and J ends lost 5 bases and 4 bases respectively, with 11 bases between them. CDR1 LNHDA and CDR2 SQIVND come from the germline V gene (reference sequence). CDR3 size: 13 residues. CDR3: CASSEGDIYGYTF. For the CDR3, the DNA is TGTGCCAGTAGTGAGGGGGACATCTATGGCTACACCTTC.

The CDR3: CASSYRGPNTGELFF. The CDR3 nucleotides read TGTGCCAGCAGTTACAGGGGGCCTAACACCGGGGAGCTGTTTTTT. This chain uses TRBV27 with TRBJ2-2; 9 nucleotides align to TRBD1. This CDR3 contains 15 residues. J was trimmed by 2 bases and V by 4 bases; bases with no gene match: 2. From germline, CDR1 is MNHEY and CDR2 SMNVEV (reference sequence).

The V call is TRBV15, the J call TRBJ1-5; D ambiguous. The CDR3 spans 16 residues. Trimming shortened V by 0 bases and J by 5 bases, and 14 bases separated the two germline ends. Germline CDR1 LNHNV, CDR2 YYDKDF (reference sequence). The CDR3 DNA follows: TGTGCCACCAGCAGAGATCTGAGTGGTTCACATCAGCCCCAGCATTTT. This sequence encodes CATSRDLSGSHQPQHF.

The chain has TRBV5-1 and TRBJ2-7; D unclear. The CDR3 runs 16 residues. The germline gives CDR1 SGHRS, CDR2 YFSETQ. Trimming took 4 bases from V and 3 from J, leaving 20 bases between them. As DNA, the CDR3 is TGCGCCAGCAGCGGCAGCAAGGGCAGCGATTACTACGAGCAGTACTTC. Translation: CASSGSKGSDYYEQYF.

The chain carries TRBV6-5 and TRBJ1-3; D call uncertain. Trimming stripped 5 bases from V and 0 bases from J, with 11 bases between. This CDR3 is 15 amino acids long. Germline V gene sequence: CDR1 MNHEY, CDR2 SVGAGI. Here the CDR3 reads CASSLHLSSGNTIYF. The CDR3 region has the DNA TGTGCCAGCAGTCTTCACCTAAGCTCTGGAAACACCATATATTTT.

DNA for the CDR3: TGTGCCAGCAGTTTACAGGGGGCTACCTATGGCTACACCTTC. Protein product: CASSLQGATYGYTF. The genes are TRBV27 and TRBJ1-2; 8 bases agree with TRBD1. The CDR3 contains 14 residues. V lost 2 bases and J lost 4; bases outside the gene matches: 3. Germline V gives CDR1 MNHEY, CDR2 SMNVEV (reference sequence).

This sequence joins TRBV19 and TRBJ1-5; D is ambiguous. The CDR3 covers 12 residues. V lost 4 bases, J lost 3 bases, and 4 bases lay in between. Germline CDR1 LNHDA, CDR2 SQIVND (reference sequence). The CDR3 region has the DNA TGTGCCAGTAGTAAATACAATCAGCCCCAGCATTTT. It encodes CASSKYNQPQHF.

V is TRBV29-1 and J is TRBJ1-1; TRBD1 matches 9 bases. CDR1 and CDR2 from the germline V gene are SQVTM and ANQGSEA. CDR3 length: 13 amino acids. J was trimmed by 2 bases and V by 7 bases; bases with no gene match: 5. In nucleotides, the CDR3 is TGCAGCGCATCGGACAGGGGAAACACTGAAGCTTTCTTT. It translates to CSASDRGNTEAFF.

The chain links TRBV6-5 to TRBJ1-4; D perhaps matches TRBD1 (6 bases). Trimming stripped 6 bases from V and 3 bases from J, with 14 bases between. Germline assignment: CDR1 MNHEY and CDR2 SVGAGI. The CDR3 totals 15 residues. Written as DNA, the CDR3 is TGTGCCAGCAGGCGGTCCGGGACATCTAATGAAAAACTGTTTTTT. It is translated as CASRRSGTSNEKLFF.

The CDR3 sequence is CASSSGMDRGDEQYF. CDR3 in DNA: TGTGCCAGCAGTTCAGGGATGGACAGGGGAGACGAGCAGTACTTC. The rearrangement uses TRBV28 and TRBJ2-7, with 9 positions matching TRBD1. The germline V gene encodes CDR1 MDHEN and CDR2 SYDVKM. V shed 4 bases and J 5 bases; nucleotides not matched to a gene: 9. The CDR3 extends over 15 amino acids.

The J gene is TRBJ2-1, the V gene TRBV7-2, with 10 bases that match TRBD2. This CDR3 has 19 amino acids. V dropped 5 bases and J dropped 4; count of bases not matched to a gene: 17. Per the germline V gene, CDR1 is SGHTA and CDR2 is FQGNSA. The DNA for the CDR3 is TGTGCCAGCAGCCAGCCGACTAGCGGGTCGGGGATAAGGTACAATGAGCAGTTCTTC. Residues: CASSQPTSGSGIRYNEQFF.

This chain joins TRBV25-1 and TRBJ1-2, with 7 nucleotides matching TRBD1. Germline loops: CDR1 MGHDK, CDR2 SYGVNS. V lost 3 bases to trimming and J lost 3 bases; unmatched junction nucleotides: 4. The CDR3 extends over 14 amino acids. This CDR3 is CASSEAGGDYGYTF. The CDR3 region has the DNA TGTGCCAGCAGTGAGGCAGGGGGTGACTATGGCTACACCTTC.

V usage is TRBV19 and J usage is TRBJ1-1; D is uncertain. The CDR3 has 15 amino acids. V lost 7 bases to trimming and J lost 6 bases, with 21 bases between them. Germline loops: CDR1 LNHDA, CDR2 SQIVND (reference sequence). In DNA form, the CDR3 reads TGTGCCAGTAATTGGGCCCTCGACCCCATGGCTGAAGCTTTCTTT. Amino acid sequence: CASNWALDPMAEAFF.

The chain carries TRBV5-4 and TRBJ2-3; TRBD2 matches at 9 bases. The CDR3 is made up of 15 amino acids. Germline CDR1 SGHNT, CDR2 YYREEE (reference sequence). After removal of 1 base from V and 5 bases from J, the junction contained 5 bases not matched to a gene. CDR3 residues: CASSLSSGGQDTQYF. The CDR3 coding sequence is TGTGCCAGCAGCTTGTCCAGCGGGGGGCAAGATACGCAGTATTTT.

The chain joins TRBV28 to TRBJ1-2; D remains unclear. V was shortened by 7 bases and J by 4 bases, with 16 bases between the two germline ends. CDR3 length equals 14 residues. Germline V gene sequence: CDR1 MDHEN, CDR2 SYDVKM. The CDR3 protein is CASNPDRFAYGYTF. CDR3 nucleotide sequence: TGTGCCAGCAACCCCGACCGGTTCGCCTATGGCTACACCTTC.

The J gene is TRBJ2-7, the V gene TRBV9; 11 bases line up with TRBD2. Per the germline V gene, CDR1 is SGDLS and CDR2 is YYNGEE. The CDR3 sequence is 15 residues long. With 0 bases clipped from V and 3 bases from J, the junction kept 2 bases outside the gene matches. DNA for the CDR3: TGTGCCAGCAGCGTAGAGGGGACTAGCGGCTACGAGCAGTACTTC. Translated: CASSVEGTSGYEQYF.

This clone was recorded only once. The chain employs TRBV7-2 and TRBJ2-3, with TRBD2 matching 9 bases. CDR3 length: 15 amino acids. CDR1 and CDR2 (germline): SGHTA, FQGNSA. Trimming cost V 0 bases and J 3 bases; bases outside gene matches: 1. CDR3 sequence: CASSLAGLATDTQYF. The CDR3 DNA follows: TGTGCCAGCAGCTTAGCGGGACTAGCAACAGATACGCAGTATTTT. Using reference TRBV7-2 and TRBJ2-3 for the parts outside the CDR3, the full variable domain is GAGVSQSPSNKVTEKGKDVELRCDPISGHTALYWYRQSLGQGLEFLIYFQGNSAPDKSGLPSDRFSAERTGGSVSTLTIQRTQQEDSAVYLCASSLAGLATDTQYFGPGTRLTVL.

This chain links TRBV2 with TRBJ2-2, with D perhaps given as TRBD1 or TRBD2 (5 bases each). Deletions cut 5 bases from V and 4 bases from J, with 8 bases between. CDR3 length equals 13 residues. Looked up from germline, CDR1 is SNHLY and CDR2 is FYNNEI. CDR3 DNA: TGTGCCAGCAGTCTGGGGGTCACCGGGGAGCTGTTTTTT. This codes for CASSLGVTGELFF.

CDR3 sequence reads: CASSQSITTNEKLFF. The DNA of the CDR3 is TGCGCCAGCAGCCAATCAATAACAACTAATGAAAAACTGTTTTTT. The chain has TRBV4-1 and TRBJ1-4, with D unclear. Germline-derived CDR1 and CDR2 are MGHRA and YSYEKL. V lost 2 bases and J 0 bases, leaving 7 bases between the germline ends. This CDR3 spans 15 amino acids.

The J gene is TRBJ2-7, the V gene TRBV2; 7 bases line up with TRBD2. The germline V gene encodes CDR1 SNHLY and CDR2 FYNNEI. The CDR3 length is 16 residues. The ends lost 6 bases at V and 2 bases at J; junction bases unmatched: 13. The CDR3 sequence is CASRGAGRGATYEQYF. The CDR3 coding sequence is TGTGCCAGCAGGGGAGCGGGGAGGGGCGCAACCTACGAGCAGTACTTC.

The rearrangement uses TRBV6-1 and TRBJ2-7; TRBD2 might be the D (5 bases). The germline V gene has CDR1 MNHNS and CDR2 SASEGT. V was cut by 4 bases and J by 6 bases, with 13 bases left in between. CDR3 size: 13 residues. CDR3 loop: CASSVRLALEQYF. The CDR3 DNA is TGTGCCAGCAGTGTAAGGCTAGCCCTCGAGCAGTACTTC.

The count of this clone is one. The gene calls are TRBV2 and TRBJ2-7; 7 bases align to TRBD1. Germline V gene lookup returns CDR1 SNHLY and CDR2 FYNNEI. The CDR3 spans 13 residues. CDR3: CAINRGSSYEQYF. CDR3 coding DNA: TGTGCTATAAACAGGGGTTCCTCCTACGAGCAGTACTTC.

DNA of the CDR3: TGCAGCGCCTCATTCGTGACTAGCGGGAGGGCTTCATTTGAGCAGTTCTTC. It encodes CSASFVTSGRASFEQFF. The J gene is TRBJ2-1, the V gene TRBV29-1, with TRBD2 matching over 14 bases. The CDR3 loop spans 17 amino acids. Germline V gene lookup returns CDR1 SQVTM and CDR2 ANQGSEA. With 7 bases clipped from V and 9 bases from J, the junction kept 17 bases outside the gene matches.

The chain uses TRBV2 and TRBJ1-5; 9 nucleotides line up with TRBD1. J was trimmed by 7 bases and V by 8 bases; bases with no gene match: 6. The V gene's germline CDR1 is SNHLY and CDR2 FYNNEI. This CDR3 contains 13 residues. The CDR3 region has the DNA TGTGCCAGCCGGACAGGGGCTGGGCAGCCCCAGCATTTT. It is translated as CASRTGAGQPQHF.

This rearrangement joins TRBV7-2 to TRBJ2-2; no clear D. Trimming pared 6 bases from V and 3 bases from J, leaving 11 bases between. This CDR3 spans 14 amino acids. The germline V gene has CDR1 SGHTA and CDR2 FQGNSA. The CDR3, as DNA: TGTGCCAGCAGTGTCAGGCGCGACACCGGGGAGCTGTTTTTT. Its protein is CASSVRRDTGELFF.

The J gene is TRBJ1-1, the V gene TRBV11-2, with D unresolved. The CDR3 loop spans 11 amino acids. With 5 bases removed from V and 0 bases from J, the gap between germline ends came to 1 base. Germline V gene lookup returns CDR1 SGHAT and CDR2 FQNNGV. The CDR3 DNA reads TGTGCCAGCAGCCTGAACACTGAAGCTTTCTTT. Translating it yields CASSLNTEAFF.